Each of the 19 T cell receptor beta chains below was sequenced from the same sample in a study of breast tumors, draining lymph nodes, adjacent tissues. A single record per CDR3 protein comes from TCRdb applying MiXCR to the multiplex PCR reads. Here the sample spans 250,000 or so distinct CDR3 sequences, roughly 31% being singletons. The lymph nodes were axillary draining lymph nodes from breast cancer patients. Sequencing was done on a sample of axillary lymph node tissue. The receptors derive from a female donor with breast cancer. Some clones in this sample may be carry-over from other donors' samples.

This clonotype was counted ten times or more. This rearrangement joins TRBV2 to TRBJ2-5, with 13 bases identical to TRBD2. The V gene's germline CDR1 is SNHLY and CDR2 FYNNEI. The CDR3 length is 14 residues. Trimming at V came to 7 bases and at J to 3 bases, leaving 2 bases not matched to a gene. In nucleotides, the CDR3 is TGTGCCAGCACTGGACTAGCGGGAGAAGAGACCCAGTACTTC. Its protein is CASTGLAGEETQYF.

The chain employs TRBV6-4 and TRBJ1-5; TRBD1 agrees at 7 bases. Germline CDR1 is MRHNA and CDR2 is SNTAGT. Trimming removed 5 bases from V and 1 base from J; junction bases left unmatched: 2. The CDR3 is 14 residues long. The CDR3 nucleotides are TGTGCCAGCAGTCAACAGGGGAGCAATCAGCCCCAGCATTTT. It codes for CASSQQGSNQPQHF.

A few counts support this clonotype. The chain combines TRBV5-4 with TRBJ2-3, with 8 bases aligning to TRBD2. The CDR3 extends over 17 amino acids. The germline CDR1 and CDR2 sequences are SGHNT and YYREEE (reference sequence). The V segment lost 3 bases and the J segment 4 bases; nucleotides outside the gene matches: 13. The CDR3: CASSYRGTRGGADTQYF. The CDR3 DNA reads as TGTGCCAGCAGCTACCGTGGGACTAGAGGGGGGGCAGATACGCAGTATTTT.

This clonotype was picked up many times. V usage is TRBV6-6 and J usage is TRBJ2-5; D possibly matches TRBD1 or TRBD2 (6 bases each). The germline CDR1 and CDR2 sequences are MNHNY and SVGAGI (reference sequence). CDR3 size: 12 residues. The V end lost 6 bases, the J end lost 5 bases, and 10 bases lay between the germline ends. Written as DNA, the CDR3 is TGTGCCAGCAGCCGGGGGCGTGAGACCCAGTACTTC. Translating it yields CASSRGRETQYF.

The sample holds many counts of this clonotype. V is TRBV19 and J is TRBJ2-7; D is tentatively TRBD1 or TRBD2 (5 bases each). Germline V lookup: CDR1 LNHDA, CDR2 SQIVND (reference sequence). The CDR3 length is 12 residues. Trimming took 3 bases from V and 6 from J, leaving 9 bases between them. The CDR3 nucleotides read TGTGCCAGTAGTATTGGGGGAATCGAGCAGTACTTC. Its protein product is CASSIGGIEQYF.

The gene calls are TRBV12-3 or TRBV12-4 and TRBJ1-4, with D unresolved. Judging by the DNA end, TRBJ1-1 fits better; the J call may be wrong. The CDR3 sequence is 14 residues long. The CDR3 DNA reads TGTGCCAGCAGTTTTCGCCTGGCCAACACTGAAGCTTTCTTT. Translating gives CASSFRLANTEAFF.

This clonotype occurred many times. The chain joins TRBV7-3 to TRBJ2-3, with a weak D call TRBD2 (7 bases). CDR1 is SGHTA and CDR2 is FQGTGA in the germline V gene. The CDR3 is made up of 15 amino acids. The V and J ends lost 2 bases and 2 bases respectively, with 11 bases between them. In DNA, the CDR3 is TGTGCCAGCAGCTTAGGGGGGGGGCTCACAGATACGCAGTATTTT. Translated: CASSLGGGLTDTQYF.

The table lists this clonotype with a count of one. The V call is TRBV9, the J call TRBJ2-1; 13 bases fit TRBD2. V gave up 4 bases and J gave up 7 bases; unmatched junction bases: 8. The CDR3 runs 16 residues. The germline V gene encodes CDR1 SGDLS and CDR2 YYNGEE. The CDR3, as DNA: TGTGCCAGCAGCTTAGAGACTAGCGGGAGGTCTAATGAGCAGTTCTTC. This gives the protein CASSLETSGRSNEQFF.

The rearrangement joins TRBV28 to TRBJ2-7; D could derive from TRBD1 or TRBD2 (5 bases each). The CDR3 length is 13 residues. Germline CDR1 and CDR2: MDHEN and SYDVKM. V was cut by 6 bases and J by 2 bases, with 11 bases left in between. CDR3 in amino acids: CASRGTPAYEQYF. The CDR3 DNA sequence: TGTGCCAGCAGAGGGACCCCAGCCTACGAGCAGTACTTC.

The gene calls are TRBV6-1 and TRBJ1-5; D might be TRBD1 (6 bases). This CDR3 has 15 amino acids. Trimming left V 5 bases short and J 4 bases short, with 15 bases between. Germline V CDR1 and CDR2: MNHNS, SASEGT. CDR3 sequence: CASSNDRLRNQPQHF. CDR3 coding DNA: TGTGCCAGCAGTAATGACAGGTTACGGAATCAGCCCCAGCATTTT.

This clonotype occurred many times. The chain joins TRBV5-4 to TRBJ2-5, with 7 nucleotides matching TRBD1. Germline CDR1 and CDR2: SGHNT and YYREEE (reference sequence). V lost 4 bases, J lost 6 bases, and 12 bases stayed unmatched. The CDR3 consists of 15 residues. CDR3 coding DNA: TGTGCCAGCAGCGTGGCACAGGGGACGTTAAAGACCCAGTACTTC. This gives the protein CASSVAQGTLKTQYF.

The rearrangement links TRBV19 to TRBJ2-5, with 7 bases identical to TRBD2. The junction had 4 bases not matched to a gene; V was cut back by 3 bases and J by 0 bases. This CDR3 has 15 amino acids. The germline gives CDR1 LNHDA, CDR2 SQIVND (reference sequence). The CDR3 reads CASSMGGSHQETQYF. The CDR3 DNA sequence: TGTGCCAGTAGTATGGGCGGGAGCCACCAAGAGACCCAGTACTTC.

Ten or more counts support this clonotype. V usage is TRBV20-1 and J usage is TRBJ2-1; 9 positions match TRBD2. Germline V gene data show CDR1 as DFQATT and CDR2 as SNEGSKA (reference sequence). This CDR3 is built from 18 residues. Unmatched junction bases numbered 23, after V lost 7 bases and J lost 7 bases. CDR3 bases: TGCAGTGTATACGACAGGACGCCCGGGACTAGCCGGGATAATGAGCAGTTCTTC. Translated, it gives CSVYDRTPGTSRDNEQFF.

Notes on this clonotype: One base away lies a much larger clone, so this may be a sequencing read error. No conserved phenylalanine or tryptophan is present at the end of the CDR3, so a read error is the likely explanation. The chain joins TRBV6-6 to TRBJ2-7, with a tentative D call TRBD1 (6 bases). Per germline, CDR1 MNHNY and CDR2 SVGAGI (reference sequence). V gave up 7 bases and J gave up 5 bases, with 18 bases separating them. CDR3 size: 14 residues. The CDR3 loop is CASNVRQGTHEQYS. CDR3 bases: TGTGCCAGCAACGTAAGGCAGGGGACCCACGAGCAGTACTCC.

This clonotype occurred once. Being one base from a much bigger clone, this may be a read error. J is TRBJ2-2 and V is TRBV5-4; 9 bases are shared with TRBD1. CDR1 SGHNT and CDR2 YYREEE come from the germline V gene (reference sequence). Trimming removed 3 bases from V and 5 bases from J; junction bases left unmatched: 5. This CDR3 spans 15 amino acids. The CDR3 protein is CASSYGTGQTGELFF. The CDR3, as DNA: TGTGCCAGCAGCTACGGGACAGGGCAGACCGGGGAGCTGTTTTTT. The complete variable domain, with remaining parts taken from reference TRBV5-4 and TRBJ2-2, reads ETGVTQSPTHLIKTRGQQVTLRCSSQSGHNTVSWYQQALGQGPQFIFQYYREEENGRGNFPPRFSGLQFPNYSSELNVNALELDDSALYLCASSYGTGQTGELFFGEGSRLTVL.

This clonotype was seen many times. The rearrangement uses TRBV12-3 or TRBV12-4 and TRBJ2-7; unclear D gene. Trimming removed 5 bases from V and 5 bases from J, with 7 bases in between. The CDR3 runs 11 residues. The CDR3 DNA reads TGTGCCAGCAGTATTATCCACGAGCAGTACTTC. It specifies CASSIIHEQYF.

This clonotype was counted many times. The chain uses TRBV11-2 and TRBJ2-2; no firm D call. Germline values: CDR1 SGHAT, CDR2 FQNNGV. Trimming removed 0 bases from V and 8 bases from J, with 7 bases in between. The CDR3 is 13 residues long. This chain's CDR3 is CASSLDLGGELFF. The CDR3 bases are TGTGCCAGCAGCTTAGATCTGGGGGGGGAGCTGTTTTTT. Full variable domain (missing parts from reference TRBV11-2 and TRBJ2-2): EAGVAQSPRYKIIEKRQSVAFWCNPISGHATLYWYQQILGQGPKLLIQFQNNGVVDDSQLPKDRFSAERLKGVDSTLKIQPAKLEDSAVYLCASSLDLGGELFFGEGSRLTVL.

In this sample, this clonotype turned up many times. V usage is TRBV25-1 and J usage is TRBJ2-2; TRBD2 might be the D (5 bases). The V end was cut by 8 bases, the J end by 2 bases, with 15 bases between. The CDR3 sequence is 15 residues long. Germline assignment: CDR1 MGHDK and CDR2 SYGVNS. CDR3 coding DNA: TGTGCCAGCCTTGGGAGAGTAGGAAACACCGGGGAGCTGTTTTTT. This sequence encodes CASLGRVGNTGELFF.

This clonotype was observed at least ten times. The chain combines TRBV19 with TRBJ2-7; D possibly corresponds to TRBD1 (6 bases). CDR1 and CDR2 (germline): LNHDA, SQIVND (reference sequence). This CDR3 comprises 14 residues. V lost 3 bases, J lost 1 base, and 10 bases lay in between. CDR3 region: CASSIRRGSYEQYF. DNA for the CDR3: TGTGCCAGTAGTATCCGCAGGGGTTCCTACGAGCAGTACTTC.